This entry is about one T cell receptor beta chain. This specimen belongs to a study of lymphopenia after photon versus proton radiotherapy. Germline V gene sequence: CDR1 SGHTA, CDR2 FQGNSA. The CDR3 has 17 residues. With 0 bases clipped from V and 3 bases from J, the junction kept 10 bases outside the gene matches. TCRdb keeps only in-frame clones here, not all; method: immunoSEQ multiplex PCR. Among around 160,000 clones, approximately 86% were seen once, and the ten largest hold about 4.7%. V usage is TRBV7-2 and J usage is TRBJ2-7; 8 bases fit TRBD2. This clonotype was sampled from a man aged 45-60 years with gastric cancer. Sequences were derived from peripheral blood, sampled from a patient treated with photon-based radiotherapy. The CDR3 sequence is CASSLAFRSGRSYEQYF. CDR3 DNA: TGTGCCAGCAGCTTAGCATTTCGAAGCGGGAGAAGCTACGAGCAGTACTTC.